Included here is one TCR beta chain sequence, with context. This specimen comes from a study of blood T cell repertoires in COVID-19. Overall study: PBMCs, B-cell-depleted T cells, or T cells provided the cDNA or gDNA that made up the material.

Original data processing: Estimated nucleated cell counts came from reference gene primer amplification. Sequencing used immunoSEQ multiplex PCR; TCRdb keeps in-frame clones, though not all of them. The D gene and trimming were derived from the DNA, and the V and J assignments and clone size from that table. The sample yields about 120,000 clones, around 81% seen once. V lost 0 bases, J lost 4 bases, and 1 base stayed unmatched. The germline CDR1 and CDR2 sequences are GTSNPN and SVGIG (reference sequence). The CDR3 is 13 amino acids. This TCR was sampled from a human donor in a cohort sampled during active COVID-19. The V and J genes are TRBV30 and TRBJ2-5, with 8 positions matching TRBD2. Sequences were obtained from peripheral blood. The CDR3 loop reads CAWSVAGAETQYF. The CDR3 nucleotides are TGTGCCTGGAGTGTAGCGGGAGCAGAGACCCAGTACTTC.